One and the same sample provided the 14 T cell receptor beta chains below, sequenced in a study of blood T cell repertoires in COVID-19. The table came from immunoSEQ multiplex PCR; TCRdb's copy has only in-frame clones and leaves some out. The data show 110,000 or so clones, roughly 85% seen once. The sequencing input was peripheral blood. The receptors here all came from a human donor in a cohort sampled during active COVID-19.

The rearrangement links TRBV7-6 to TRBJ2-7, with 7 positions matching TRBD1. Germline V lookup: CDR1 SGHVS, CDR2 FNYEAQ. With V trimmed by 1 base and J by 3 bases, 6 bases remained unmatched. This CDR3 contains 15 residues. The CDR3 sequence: CASSLGQGLFYEQYF. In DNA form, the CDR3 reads TGTGCCAGCAGCTTAGGACAGGGCCTTTTCTACGAGCAGTACTTC.

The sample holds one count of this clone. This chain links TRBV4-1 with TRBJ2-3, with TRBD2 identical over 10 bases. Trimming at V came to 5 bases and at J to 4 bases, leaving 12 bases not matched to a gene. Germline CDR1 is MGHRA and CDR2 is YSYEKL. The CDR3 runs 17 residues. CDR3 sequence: CASSYTGTSARADTQYF. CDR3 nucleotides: TGCGCCAGCAGCTATACCGGGACTAGCGCGAGGGCAGATACGCAGTATTTT.

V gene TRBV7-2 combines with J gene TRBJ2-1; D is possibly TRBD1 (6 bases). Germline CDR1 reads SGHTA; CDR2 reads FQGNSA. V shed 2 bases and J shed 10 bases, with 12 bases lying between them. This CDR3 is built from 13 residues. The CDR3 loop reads CASSLNRVREQFF. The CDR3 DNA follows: TGTGCCAGCAGCTTAAACAGGGTACGGGAGCAGTTCTTC.

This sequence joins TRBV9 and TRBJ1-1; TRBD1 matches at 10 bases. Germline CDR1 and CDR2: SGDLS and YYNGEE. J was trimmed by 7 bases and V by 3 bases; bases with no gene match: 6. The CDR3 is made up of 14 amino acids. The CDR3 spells CASSAGTGVHEAFF. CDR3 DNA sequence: TGTGCCAGCAGCGCTGGGACAGGGGTTCATGAAGCTTTCTTT.

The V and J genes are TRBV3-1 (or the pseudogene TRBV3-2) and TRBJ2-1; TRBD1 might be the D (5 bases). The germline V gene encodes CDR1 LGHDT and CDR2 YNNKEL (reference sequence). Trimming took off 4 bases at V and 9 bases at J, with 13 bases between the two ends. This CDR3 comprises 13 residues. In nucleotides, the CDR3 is TGTGCCAGCAGCCGTGCAGGGTATGGTGAGCAGTTCTTC. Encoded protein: CASSRAGYGEQFF.

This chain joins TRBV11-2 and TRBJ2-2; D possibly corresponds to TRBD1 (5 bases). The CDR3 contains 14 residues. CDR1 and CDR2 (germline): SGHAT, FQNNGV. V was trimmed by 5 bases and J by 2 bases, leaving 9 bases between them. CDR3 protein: CASSPRVNTGELFF. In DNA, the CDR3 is TGTGCCAGCAGCCCCAGGGTTAACACCGGGGAGCTGTTTTTT.

The CDR3 spells CASSLFSGNTEAFF. CDR3 bases: TGTGCCAGCAGTCTTTTCTCGGGGAACACTGAAGCTTTCTTT. The chain carries TRBV28 and TRBJ1-1; D gene uncertain. Per the germline V gene, CDR1 is MDHEN and CDR2 is SYDVKM. The CDR3 has 14 amino acids. The ends were cut back, 5 bases at V and 1 base at J, with 11 bases in the middle.

In nucleotides, the CDR3 is TGCGCCTCACGACAGGGGGACTATGGCTACACCTTC. As protein: CASRQGDYGYTF. The chain joins TRBV5-1 to TRBJ1-2, with TRBD1 identical over 9 bases. Germline assignment: CDR1 SGHRS and CDR2 YFSETQ. The V and J ends lost 10 bases and 3 bases, in that order; junction bases with no gene match: 4. This CDR3 contains 12 residues. The full variable domain, with the rest looked up from reference TRBV5-1 and TRBJ1-2, is KAGVTQTPRYLIKTRGQQVTLSCSPISGHRSVSWYQQTPGQGLQFLFEYFSETQRNKGNFPGRFSGRQFSNSRSEMNVSTLELGDSALYLCASRQGDYGYTFGSGTRLTVV.

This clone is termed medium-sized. This chain's CDR3 is CATSGQGFNQPQHF. CDR3 nucleotide sequence: TGTGCCACCTCGGGACAGGGGTTCAATCAGCCCCAGCATTTT. This rearrangement joins TRBV6-8 to TRBJ1-5; TRBD1 matches 10 bases. Trimming took 10 bases from V and 3 from J; bases not matched to a gene: 6. There are 14 residues in the CDR3. Germline lookup yields CDR1 MNHGY and CDR2 SAAAGT.

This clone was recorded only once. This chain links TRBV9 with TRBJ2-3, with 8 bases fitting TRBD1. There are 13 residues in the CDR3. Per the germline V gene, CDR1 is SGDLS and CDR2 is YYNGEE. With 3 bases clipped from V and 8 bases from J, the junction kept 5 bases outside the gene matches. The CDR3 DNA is TGTGCCAGCAGCGCGGACAGGGTGGGTACGCAGTATTTT. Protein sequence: CASSADRVGTQYF.

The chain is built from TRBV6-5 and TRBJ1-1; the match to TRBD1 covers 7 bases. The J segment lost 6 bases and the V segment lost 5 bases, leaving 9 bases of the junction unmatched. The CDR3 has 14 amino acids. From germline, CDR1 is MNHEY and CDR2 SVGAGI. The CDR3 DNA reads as TGTGCCAGCAGTCTCCCAGGGGGGTCCCCTGAAGCTTTCTTT. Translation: CASSLPGGSPEAFF.

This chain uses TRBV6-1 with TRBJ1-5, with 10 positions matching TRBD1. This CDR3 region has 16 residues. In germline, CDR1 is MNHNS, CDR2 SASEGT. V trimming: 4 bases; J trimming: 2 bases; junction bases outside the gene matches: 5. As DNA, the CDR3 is TGTGCCAGCAGTGGACAGGGGGCAAAGGGCAATCAGCCCCAGCATTTT. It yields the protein CASSGQGAKGNQPQHF.

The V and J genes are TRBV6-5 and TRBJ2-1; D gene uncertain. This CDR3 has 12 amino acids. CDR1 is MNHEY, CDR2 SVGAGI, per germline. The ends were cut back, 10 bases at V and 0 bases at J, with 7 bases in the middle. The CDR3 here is CATHSSYNEQFF. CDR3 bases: TGTGCCACCCACAGCTCCTACAATGAGCAGTTCTTC.

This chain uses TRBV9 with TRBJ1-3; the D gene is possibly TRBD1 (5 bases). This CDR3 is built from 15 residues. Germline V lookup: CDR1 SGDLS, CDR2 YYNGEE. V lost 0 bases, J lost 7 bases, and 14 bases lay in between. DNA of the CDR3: TGTGCCAGCAGCGTAGATGTCAGGGTGGGGAACACCATATATTTT. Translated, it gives CASSVDVRVGNTIYF. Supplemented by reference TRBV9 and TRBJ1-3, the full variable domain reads DSGVTQTPKHLITATGQRVTLRCSPRSGDLSVYWYQQSLDQGLQFLIQYYNGEERAKGNILERFSAQQFPDLHSELNLSSLELGDSALYFCASSVDVRVGNTIYFGEGSWLTVV.